This paragraph reports one TCR beta chain. The antigen is unknown. Reverse transcription of extracted RNA yielded cDNA, which provided the sequencing template. Using immunoSEQ multiplex PCR, the repertoire was profiled, and TCRdb retains in-frame clones only, with some absent. The sample consists of fewer than 250,000 clones, around three fifths of them appearing once. These data are taken from a study of CD8+ T cells in alopecia areata. General study findings and limits: Lesional scalp exceeded normal scalp in clonality, especially in alopecia totalis/universalis.

Treatment specified: oral pan-JAK inhibitor, 5-10 mg twice daily. The sequencing here drew on CD4+ T cells sorted from blood, taken at week 4, from a patient treated with tofacitinib. The sequence derives from a human donor with alopecia areata.

The CDR3 DNA follows: TGTGCCAGCAGCTGGACTAGCGGGGGGGCCGTCATAGATACGCAGTATTTT. Protein product: CASSWTSGGAVIDTQYF. This chain connects TRBV11-2 to TRBJ2-3; TRBD2 aligns across 15 bases. The germline gives CDR1 SGHAT, CDR2 FQNNGV. Trimming removed 4 bases from V and 5 bases from J; junction bases left unmatched: 7. The CDR3 length is 17 residues.